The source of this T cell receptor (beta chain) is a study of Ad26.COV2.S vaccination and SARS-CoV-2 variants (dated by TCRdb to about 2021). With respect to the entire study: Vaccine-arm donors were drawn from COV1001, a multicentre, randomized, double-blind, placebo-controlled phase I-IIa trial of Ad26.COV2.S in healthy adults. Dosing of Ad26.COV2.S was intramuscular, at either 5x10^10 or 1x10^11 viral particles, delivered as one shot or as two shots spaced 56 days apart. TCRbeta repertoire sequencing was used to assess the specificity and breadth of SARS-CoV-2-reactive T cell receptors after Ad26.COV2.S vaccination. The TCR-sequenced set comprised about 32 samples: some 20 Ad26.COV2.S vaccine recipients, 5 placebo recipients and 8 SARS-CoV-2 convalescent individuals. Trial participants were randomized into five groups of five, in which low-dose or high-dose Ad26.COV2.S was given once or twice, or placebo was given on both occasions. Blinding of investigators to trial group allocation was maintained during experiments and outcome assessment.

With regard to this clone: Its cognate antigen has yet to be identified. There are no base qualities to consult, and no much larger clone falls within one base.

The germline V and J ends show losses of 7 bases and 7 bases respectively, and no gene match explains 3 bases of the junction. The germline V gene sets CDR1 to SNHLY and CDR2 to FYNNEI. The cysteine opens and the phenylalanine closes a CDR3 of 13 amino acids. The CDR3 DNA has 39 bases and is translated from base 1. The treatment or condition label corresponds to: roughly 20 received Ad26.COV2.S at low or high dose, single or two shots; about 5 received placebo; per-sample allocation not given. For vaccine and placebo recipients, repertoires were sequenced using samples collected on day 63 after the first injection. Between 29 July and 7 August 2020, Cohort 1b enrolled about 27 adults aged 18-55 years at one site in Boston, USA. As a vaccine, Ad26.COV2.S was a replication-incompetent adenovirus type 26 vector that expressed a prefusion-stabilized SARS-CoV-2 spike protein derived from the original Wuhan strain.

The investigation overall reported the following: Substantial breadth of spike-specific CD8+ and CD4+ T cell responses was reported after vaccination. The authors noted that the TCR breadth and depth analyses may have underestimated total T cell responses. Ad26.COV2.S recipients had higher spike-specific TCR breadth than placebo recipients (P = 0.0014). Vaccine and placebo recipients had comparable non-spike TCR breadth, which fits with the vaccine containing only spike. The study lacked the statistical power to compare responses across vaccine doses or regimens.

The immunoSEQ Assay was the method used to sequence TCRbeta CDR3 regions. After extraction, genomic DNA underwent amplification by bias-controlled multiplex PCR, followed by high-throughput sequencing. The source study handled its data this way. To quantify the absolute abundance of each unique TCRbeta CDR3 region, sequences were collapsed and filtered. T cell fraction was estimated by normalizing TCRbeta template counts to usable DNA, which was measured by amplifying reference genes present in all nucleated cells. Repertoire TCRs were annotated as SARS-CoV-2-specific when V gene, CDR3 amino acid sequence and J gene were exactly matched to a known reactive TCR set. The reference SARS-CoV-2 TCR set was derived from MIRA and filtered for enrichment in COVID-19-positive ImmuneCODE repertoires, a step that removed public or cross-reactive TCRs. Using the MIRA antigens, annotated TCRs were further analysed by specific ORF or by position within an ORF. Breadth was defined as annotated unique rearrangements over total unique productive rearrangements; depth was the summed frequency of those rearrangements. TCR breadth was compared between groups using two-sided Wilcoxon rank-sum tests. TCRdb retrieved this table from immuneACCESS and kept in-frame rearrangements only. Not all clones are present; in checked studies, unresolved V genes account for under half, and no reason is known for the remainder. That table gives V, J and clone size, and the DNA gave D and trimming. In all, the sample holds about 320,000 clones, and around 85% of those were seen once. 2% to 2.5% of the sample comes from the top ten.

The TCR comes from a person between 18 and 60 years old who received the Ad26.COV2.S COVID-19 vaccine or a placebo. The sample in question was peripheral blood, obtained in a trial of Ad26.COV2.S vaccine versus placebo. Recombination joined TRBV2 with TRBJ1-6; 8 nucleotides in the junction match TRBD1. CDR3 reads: CASKWTGNSPLHF. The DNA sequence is TGTGCCAGCAAATGGACAGGGAATTCACCCCTCCACTTT.